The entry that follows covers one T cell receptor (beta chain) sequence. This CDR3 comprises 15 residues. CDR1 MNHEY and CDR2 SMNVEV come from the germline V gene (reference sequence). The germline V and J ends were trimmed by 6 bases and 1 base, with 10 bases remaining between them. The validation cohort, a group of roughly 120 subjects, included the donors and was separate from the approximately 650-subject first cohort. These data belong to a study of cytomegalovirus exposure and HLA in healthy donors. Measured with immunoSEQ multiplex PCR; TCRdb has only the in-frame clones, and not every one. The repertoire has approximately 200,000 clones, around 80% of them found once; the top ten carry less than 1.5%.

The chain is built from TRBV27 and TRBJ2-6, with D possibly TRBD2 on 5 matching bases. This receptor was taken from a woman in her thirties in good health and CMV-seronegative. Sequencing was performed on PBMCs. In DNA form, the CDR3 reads TGTGCCAGCAGCCCCGGACTTTCTGGGGCCAACGTCCTGACTTTC. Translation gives CASSPGLSGANVLTF.